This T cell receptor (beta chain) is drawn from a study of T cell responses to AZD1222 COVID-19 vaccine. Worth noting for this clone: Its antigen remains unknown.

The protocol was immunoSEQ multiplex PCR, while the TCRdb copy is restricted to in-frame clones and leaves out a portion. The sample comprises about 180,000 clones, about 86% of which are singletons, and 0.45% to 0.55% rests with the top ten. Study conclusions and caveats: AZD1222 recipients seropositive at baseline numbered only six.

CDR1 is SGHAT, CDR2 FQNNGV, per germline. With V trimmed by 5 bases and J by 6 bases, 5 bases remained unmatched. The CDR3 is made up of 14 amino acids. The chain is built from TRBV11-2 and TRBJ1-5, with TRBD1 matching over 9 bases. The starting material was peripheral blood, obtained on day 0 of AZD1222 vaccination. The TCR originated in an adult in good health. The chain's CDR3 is CASSKDRGGQPQHF. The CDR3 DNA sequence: TGTGCCAGCAGCAAGGACAGGGGCGGTCAGCCCCAGCATTTT.